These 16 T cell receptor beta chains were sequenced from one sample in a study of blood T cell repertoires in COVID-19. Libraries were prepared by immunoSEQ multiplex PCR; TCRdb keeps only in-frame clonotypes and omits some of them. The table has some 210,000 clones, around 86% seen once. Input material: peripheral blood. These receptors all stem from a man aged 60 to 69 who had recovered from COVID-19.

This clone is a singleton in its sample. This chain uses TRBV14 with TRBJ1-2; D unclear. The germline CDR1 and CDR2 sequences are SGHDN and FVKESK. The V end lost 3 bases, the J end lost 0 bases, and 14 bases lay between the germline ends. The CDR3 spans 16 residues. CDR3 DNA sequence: TGTGCCAGCAGCCATACCGGGAGCCTAGCTAACTATGGCTACACCTTC. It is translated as CASSHTGSLANYGYTF.

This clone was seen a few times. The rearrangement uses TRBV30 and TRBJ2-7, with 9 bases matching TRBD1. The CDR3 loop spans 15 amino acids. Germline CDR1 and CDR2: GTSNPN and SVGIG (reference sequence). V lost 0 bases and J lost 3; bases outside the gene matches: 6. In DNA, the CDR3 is TGTGCCTGGAGTGTAGGGACAGGGCGCATCTACGAGCAGTACTTC. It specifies CAWSVGTGRIYEQYF.

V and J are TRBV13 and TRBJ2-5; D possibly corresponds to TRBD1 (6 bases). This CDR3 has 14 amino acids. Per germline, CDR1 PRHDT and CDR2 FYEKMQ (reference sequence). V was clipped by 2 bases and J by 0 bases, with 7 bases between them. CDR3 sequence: CASSLRGYQETQYF. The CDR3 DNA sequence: TGTGCCAGCAGCTTAAGGGGGTACCAAGAGACCCAGTACTTC.

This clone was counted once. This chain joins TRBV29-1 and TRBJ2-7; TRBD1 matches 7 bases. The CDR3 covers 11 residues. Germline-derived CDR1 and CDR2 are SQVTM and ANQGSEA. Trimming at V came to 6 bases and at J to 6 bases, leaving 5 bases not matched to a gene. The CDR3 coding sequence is TGCAGCGTGGACAGGCTAGGCGAGCAGTACTTC. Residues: CSVDRLGEQYF.

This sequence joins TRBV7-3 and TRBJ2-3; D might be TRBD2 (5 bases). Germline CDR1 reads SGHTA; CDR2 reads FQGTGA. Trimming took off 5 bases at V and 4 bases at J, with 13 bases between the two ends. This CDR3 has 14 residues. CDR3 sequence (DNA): TGTGCCAGCAGCCTACTAGGAGACCCAGATACGCAGTATTTT. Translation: CASSLLGDPDTQYF.

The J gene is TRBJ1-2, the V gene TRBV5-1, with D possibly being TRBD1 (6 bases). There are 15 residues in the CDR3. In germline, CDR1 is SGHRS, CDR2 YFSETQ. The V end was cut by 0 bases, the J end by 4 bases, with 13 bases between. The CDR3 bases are TGCGCCAGCAGCTTGGCCCCAGGGGTGGCCTATGGCTACACCTTC. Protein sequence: CASSLAPGVAYGYTF.

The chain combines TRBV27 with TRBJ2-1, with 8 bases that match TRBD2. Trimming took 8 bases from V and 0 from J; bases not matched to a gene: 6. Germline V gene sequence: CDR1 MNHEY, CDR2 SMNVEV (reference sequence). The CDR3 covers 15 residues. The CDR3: CASHREGSSYNEQFF. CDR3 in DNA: TGTGCCAGCCACCGGGAGGGCAGCTCCTACAATGAGCAGTTCTTC.

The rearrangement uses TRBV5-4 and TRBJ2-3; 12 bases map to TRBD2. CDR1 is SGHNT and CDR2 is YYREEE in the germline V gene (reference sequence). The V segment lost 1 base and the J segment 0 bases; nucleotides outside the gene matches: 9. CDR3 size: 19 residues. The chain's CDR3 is CASSLLLAGGSASTDTQYF. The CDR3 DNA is TGTGCCAGCAGCTTGTTGCTAGCGGGGGGGTCGGCTAGCACAGATACGCAGTATTTT.

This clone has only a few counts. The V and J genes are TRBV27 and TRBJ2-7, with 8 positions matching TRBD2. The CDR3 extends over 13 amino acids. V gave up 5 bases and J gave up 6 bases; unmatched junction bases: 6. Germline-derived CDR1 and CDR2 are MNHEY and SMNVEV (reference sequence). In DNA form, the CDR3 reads TGTGCCAGCAGTACGAGGACTAGCACCGAGCAGTACTTC. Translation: CASSTRTSTEQYF.

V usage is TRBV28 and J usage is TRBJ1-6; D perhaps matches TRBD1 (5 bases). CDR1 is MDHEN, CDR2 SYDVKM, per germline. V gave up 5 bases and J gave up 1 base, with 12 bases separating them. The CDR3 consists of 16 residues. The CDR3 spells CASSRGIRSYNSPLHF. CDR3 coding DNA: TGTGCCAGCAGTAGGGGCATTAGGTCCTATAATTCACCCCTCCACTTT. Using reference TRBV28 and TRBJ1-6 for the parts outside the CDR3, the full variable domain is DVKVTQSSRYLVKRTGEKVFLECVQDMDHENMFWYRQDPGLGLRLIYFSYDVKMKEKGDIPEGYSVSREKKERFSLILESASTNQTSMYLCASSRGIRSYNSPLHFGNGTRLTVT.

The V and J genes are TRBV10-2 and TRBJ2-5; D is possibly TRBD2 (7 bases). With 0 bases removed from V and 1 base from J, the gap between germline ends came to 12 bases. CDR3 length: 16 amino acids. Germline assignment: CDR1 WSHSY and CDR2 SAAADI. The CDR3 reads CASSESLGGGQETQYF. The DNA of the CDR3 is TGCGCCAGCAGTGAGTCGCTAGGGGGGGGCCAAGAGACCCAGTACTTC.

The CDR3, as DNA: TGCAGCGTTGAAGGACAGGCACATGGCTACACCTTC. This translates into CSVEGQAHGYTF. The chain recombines TRBV29-1 with TRBJ1-2; perhaps TRBD1 as D (6 bases). The CDR3 loop spans 12 amino acids. Germline values: CDR1 SQVTM, CDR2 ANQGSEA. Trimming took 1 base from V and 6 from J, leaving 9 bases between them.

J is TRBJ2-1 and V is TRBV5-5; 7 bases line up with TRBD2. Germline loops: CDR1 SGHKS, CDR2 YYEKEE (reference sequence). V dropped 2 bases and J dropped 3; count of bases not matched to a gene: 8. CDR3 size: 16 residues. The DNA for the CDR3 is TGTGCCAGCAGCTTCGGGTCTAGCGGAGTCTACAATGAGCAGTTCTTC. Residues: CASSFGSSGVYNEQFF.

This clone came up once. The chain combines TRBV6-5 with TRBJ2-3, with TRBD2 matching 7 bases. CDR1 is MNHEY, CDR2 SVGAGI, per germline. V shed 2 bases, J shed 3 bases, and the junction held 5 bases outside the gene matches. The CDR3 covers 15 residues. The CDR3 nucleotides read TGTGCCAGCAGTTACGAGCGGGGATGGACAGATACGCAGTATTTT. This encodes CASSYERGWTDTQYF.

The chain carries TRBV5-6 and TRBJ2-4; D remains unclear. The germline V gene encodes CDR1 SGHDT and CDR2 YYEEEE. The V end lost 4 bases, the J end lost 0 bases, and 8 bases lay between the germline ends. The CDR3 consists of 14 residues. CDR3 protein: CASSPELAKNIQYF. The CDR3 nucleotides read TGTGCCAGCAGCCCCGAGTTAGCCAAAAACATTCAGTACTTC.

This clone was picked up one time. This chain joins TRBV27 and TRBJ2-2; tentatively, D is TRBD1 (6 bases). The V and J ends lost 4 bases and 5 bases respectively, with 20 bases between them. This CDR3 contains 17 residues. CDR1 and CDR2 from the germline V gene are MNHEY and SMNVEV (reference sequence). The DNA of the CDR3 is TGTGCCAGCAGTTCCCAAAGGACAGCTGGACGAACCGGGGAGCTGTTTTTT. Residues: CASSSQRTAGRTGELFF.